The next 9 T cell receptor beta chains were all read from a single sample in a study of T cell responses to AZD1222 COVID-19 vaccine. Sequenced by immunoSEQ multiplex PCR; TCRdb stores in-frame clones only, minus some. The sample contains about 93,000 clones, roughly 85% of which appear only once. The sequences come from peripheral blood, collected on day 0 of AZD1222 vaccination. These receptors all come from an adult in good health.

The gene calls are TRBV29-1 and TRBJ1-4; D not certain. Per germline, CDR1 SQVTM and CDR2 ANQGSEA. The CDR3 length is 11 residues. V was pared by 5 bases and J by 8 bases, with 9 bases between. This CDR3 reads CSVKMDEKLFF. In DNA form, the CDR3 reads TGCAGCGTTAAGATGGACGAAAAACTGTTTTTT.

V and J are TRBV5-1 and TRBJ2-7, with TRBD1 matching over 7 bases. V was pared by 3 bases and J by 0 bases, with 12 bases of the junction left unmatched. The V gene's germline CDR1 is SGHRS and CDR2 YFSETQ. The CDR3 is 17 residues long. CDR3 nucleotides: TGCGCCAGCAGCTCCTATACAGGGGAAGGGTACTCCTACGAGCAGTACTTC. Translation: CASSSYTGEGYSYEQYF.

The CDR3 sequence is CAWSVGTDTQYF. CDR3 bases: TGTGCCTGGAGTGTAGGAACAGATACGCAGTATTTT. The chain links TRBV30 to TRBJ2-3; D ambiguous. Germline loops: CDR1 GTSNPN, CDR2 SVGIG (reference sequence). This CDR3 has 12 amino acids. Trimming cost V 0 bases and J 3 bases, with 4 bases left between them.

This chain uses TRBV4-2 with TRBJ2-1, with a possible D match to TRBD1 (6 bases). This CDR3 has 18 amino acids. Trimming took 4 bases from V and 2 from J, leaving 21 bases between them. CDR1 and CDR2 (germline): LGHNA, YNFKEQ. CDR3 sequence (DNA): TGTGCCAGCAGCCTCTCAAATGGGGGCGCGGGCGCCTACAATGAGCAGTTCTTC. It yields the protein CASSLSNGGAGAYNEQFF.

This rearrangement joins TRBV6-5 to TRBJ2-1, with 7 bases matching TRBD1. Per the germline V gene, CDR1 is MNHEY and CDR2 is SVGAGI. With V trimmed by 5 bases and J by 0 bases, 1 base remained unmatched. This CDR3 has 14 residues. CDR3 residues: CASSTGASYNEQFF. The CDR3 region has the DNA TGTGCCAGCAGTACAGGGGCCTCCTACAATGAGCAGTTCTTC.

The gene calls are TRBV2 and TRBJ2-7; TRBD1 or TRBD2 may be the D gene (5 bases each). Germline lookup yields CDR1 SNHLY and CDR2 FYNNEI. The ends were cut back, 0 bases at V and 0 bases at J, with 12 bases in the middle. The CDR3 contains 16 residues. CDR3 in DNA: TGTGCCAGCAGTGAAGCCGGGGCAGCCAGCTCCTACGAGCAGTACTTC. It encodes CASSEAGAASSYEQYF.

This clone was counted a few times. The chain has TRBV12-3 or TRBV12-4 and TRBJ2-7, with D hard to call. This CDR3 is built from 12 residues. Trimming took 6 bases from V and 6 from J, leaving 12 bases between them. The CDR3 nucleotides read TGTGCCAGCAGCTATAATGTGATCGAGCAGTACTTC. Its translation: CASSYNVIEQYF.

The genes are TRBV5-4 and TRBJ2-5; no definite D call. The V end was cut by 1 base, the J end by 5 bases, with 9 bases between. Germline V gene lookup returns CDR1 SGHNT and CDR2 YYREEE (reference sequence). CDR3 length: 13 residues. The CDR3 coding sequence is TGTGCCAGCAGCTTGCCGCGTGGGGAGACCCAGTACTTC. Protein sequence: CASSLPRGETQYF.

This chain connects TRBV24-1 to TRBJ1-2, with TRBD1 as a possible D gene (5 bases). Trimming shortened V by 4 bases and J by 8 bases, and 16 bases separated the two germline ends. The CDR3 loop spans 14 amino acids. Germline V CDR1 and CDR2: KGHDR, SFDVKD. The DNA of the CDR3 is TGTGCCACCAGTGAAAGTGACAGATCGGGCGGCTACACCTTC. The encoded protein is CATSESDRSGGYTF.